This record concerns one T cell receptor beta chain sequence. What it binds is not known. This sample is part of a study of monozygotic twins with inflammatory bowel disease. Study-level findings and limits: Comparison of concordant versus discordant twins revealed no difference in repertoire similarity, possibly due to limited power. Fewer clonotypes were shared with others by IBD patients than by healthy twins, especially with disease activity.

TCRdb re-called the 5' RACE reads; every CDR3 protein appears as one record, without DNA. The data show about 440,000 distinct CDR3 sequences, and the top ten clones hold 2% to 3%. Every donor provided one blood sample measuring about 2.3 ml. The CDR3 runs 15 residues. Germline V gene lookup returns CDR1 LGHNA and CDR2 YSLEER. The sequence was collected from a human donor with ulcerative colitis or Crohn's disease, or a healthy co-twin of an affected twin (not recorded which). This chain joins TRBV4-3 and TRBJ2-1; the D call of TRBD2 rests on TCRdb alone, since no DNA is present to check it. The sequenced sample was blood. CDR3 sequence reads: CASSLTTNRGDEQFF.